Listed below are T cell receptor beta chains from one sample, sequenced in a study of blood T cell repertoires in COVID-19. Clones were sequenced by immunoSEQ multiplex PCR, and TCRdb holds only the in-frame ones, with some missing. The sample yields 140,000 or so clones, around 82% seen once. The sample taken for sequencing was peripheral blood. These TCRs come from a woman between 45 and 60 years old with acute or convalescent COVID-19. Both conserved end residues are part of each CDR3. D genes are given only for firm matches. Size is omitted from some rows. Given values are once, few, many or a class for expanded clones.

size: NA
length: 13
J: TRBJ1-2
V: TRBV10-2
D: NA
CDR3: CASSEAGYYGYTF
DNA: TGCGCCAGCAGTGAGGCAGGGTACTATGGCTACACCTTC

size: once
length: 14
J: TRBJ2-3
V: TRBV5-5
D: TRBD2
CDR3: CASSSGLGTDTQYF
DNA: TGTGCCAGCAGCTCGGGACTAGGGACAGATACGCAGTATTTT

size: NA
length: 13
J: TRBJ1-3
V: TRBV6-5
D: NA
CDR3: CASMEFSGNTIYF
DNA: TGTGCCAGCATGGAGTTTTCCGGAAACACCATATATTTT

size: NA
length: 15
J: TRBJ2-5
V: TRBV6-5
D: TRBD1
CDR3: CAGPAGQGNQETQYF
DNA: TGTGCCGGGCCCGCGGGACAGGGGAACCAAGAGACCCAGTACTTC

size: NA
length: 16
J: TRBJ1-1
V: TRBV6-5
D: TRBD1
CDR3: CASSSGQGLVNTEAFF
DNA: TGTGCCAGCAGTTCCGGACAGGGATTGGTGAACACTGAAGCTTTCTTT

size: NA
length: 14
J: TRBJ2-3
V: TRBV19
D: TRBD1
CDR3: CASSLRQGGDTQYF
DNA: TGTGCCAGTAGTCTACGACAGGGGGGAGATACGCAGTATTTT

size: NA
length: 16
J: TRBJ1-5
V: TRBV5-1
D: NA
CDR3: CASSLEPSSHGQPQHF
DNA: TGCGCCAGCAGCTTGGAACCCTCCTCGCACGGGCAGCCCCAGCATTTT

size: once
length: 15
J: TRBJ2-1
V: TRBV7-2
D: TRBD2
CDR3: CASRGLAGYYNEQFF
DNA: TGTGCCAGCAGGGGACTAGCGGGCTACTACAATGAGCAGTTCTTC

size: once
length: 15
J: TRBJ1-2
V: TRBV6-6
D: NA
CDR3: CASRSQPGGNYGYTF
DNA: TGTGCCAGCAGGAGCCAGCCCGGGGGTAACTATGGCTACACCTTC

size: NA
length: 14
J: TRBJ1-6
V: TRBV19
D: NA
CDR3: CASTRGRGVSPLHF
DNA: TGTGCCAGTACTCGTGGCAGGGGCGTTTCACCCCTCCACTTT

size: NA
length: 14
J: TRBJ1-2
V: TRBV4-2
D: TRBD1
CDR3: CASSSQGAGLSYTF
DNA: TGTGCCAGCAGCTCACAGGGGGCTGGTTTGAGCTACACCTTC

size: NA
length: 14
J: TRBJ2-1
V: TRBV28
D: NA
CDR3: CASTAFQGINEQFF
DNA: TGTGCCAGCACTGCTTTTCAGGGGATCAATGAGCAGTTCTTC

size: NA
length: 15
J: TRBJ1-2
V: TRBV6-5
D: TRBD1
CDR3: CAKNNRDRELGGYTF
DNA: TGTGCCAAAAATAACCGGGACAGGGAGTTGGGGGGCTACACCTTC

size: NA
length: 14
J: TRBJ1-5
V: TRBV19
D: TRBD1
CDR3: CASSSTGGNQPQHF
DNA: TGTGCCAGTAGTTCCACAGGGGGCAATCAGCCCCAGCATTTT

size: NA
length: 14
J: TRBJ2-7
V: TRBV2
D: NA
CDR3: CASRAPSHSYEQYF
DNA: TGTGCCAGCCGCGCACCTTCTCACTCCTACGAGCAGTACTTC

size: NA
length: 14
J: TRBJ2-3
V: TRBV3-1/TRBV3-2
D: NA
CDR3: CASSQENAGSVGYF
DNA: TGTGCCAGCAGCCAAGAAAACGCGGGGTCGGTCGGGTATTTT

size: NA
length: 13
J: TRBJ1-1
V: TRBV6-5
D: NA
CDR3: CASLNGRNTEAFF
DNA: TGTGCCAGCCTGAACGGTCGGAACACTGAAGCTTTCTTT

size: once
length: 14
J: TRBJ1-1
V: TRBV7-2
D: NA
CDR3: CASSPQGSNTEAFF
DNA: TGTGCCAGCAGCCCACAGGGATCGAACACTGAAGCTTTCTTT

size: NA
length: 14
J: TRBJ1-4
V: TRBV6-2/TRBV6-3
D: TRBD1
CDR3: CASSQTGTVEKLFF
DNA: TGTGCCAGCAGTCAAACCGGGACAGTCGAAAAACTGTTTTTT

size: NA
length: 16
J: TRBJ1-6
V: TRBV28
D: TRBD1
CDR3: CASSSNQGARDSPLHF
DNA: TGTGCCAGCAGTTCCAACCAGGGGGCTAGGGATTCACCCCTCCACTTT

size: few
length: 19
J: TRBJ2-6
V: TRBV11-3
D: NA
CDR3: CASSLSSVGPFSGANVLTF
DNA: TGTGCCAGCAGCTTAAGTAGCGTAGGACCCTTCTCTGGGGCCAACGTCCTGACTTTC

size: NA
length: 15
J: TRBJ2-7
V: TRBV5-4
D: NA
CDR3: CASSLAADRAYEQYF
DNA: TGTGCCAGCAGCTTGGCCGCCGACAGAGCCTACGAGCAGTACTTC

size: few
length: 15
J: TRBJ2-7
V: TRBV15
D: TRBD1
CDR3: CATSTGTGLEYEQYF
DNA: TGTGCCACCAGCACCGGGACAGGGCTTGAGTACGAGCAGTACTTC

size: NA
length: 15
J: TRBJ2-1
V: TRBV6-5
D: TRBD2
CDR3: CATRLSGTSTGEQFF
DNA: TGTGCCACCAGACTATCCGGGACTAGCACTGGTGAGCAGTTCTTC

size: NA
length: 18
J: TRBJ1-5
V: TRBV19
D: NA
CDR3: CASSIDSREAWSNQPQHF
DNA: TGTGCCAGTAGTATAGATTCCAGGGAGGCCTGGTCAAATCAGCCCCAGCATTTT

size: NA
length: 13
J: TRBJ1-1
V: TRBV29-1
D: NA
CDR3: CSVVSFEGTEAFF
DNA: TGCAGCGTTGTTTCATTCGAGGGCACTGAAGCTTTCTTT

size: once
length: 16
J: TRBJ1-5
V: TRBV27
D: NA
CDR3: CASSSSPGGGNQPQHF
DNA: TGTGCCAGCAGTTCCTCCCCCGGAGGGGGCAATCAGCCCCAGCATTTT

size: NA
length: 14
J: TRBJ2-7
V: TRBV7-9
D: NA
CDR3: CASSLRDSNYEQYF
DNA: TGTGCCAGCAGCTTACGGGACTCAAACTACGAGCAGTACTTC

size: NA
length: 16
J: TRBJ1-2
V: TRBV4-3
D: TRBD1
CDR3: CASSQPGQGSNYGYTF
DNA: TGCGCCAGCAGCCAACCGGGACAGGGCTCTAACTATGGCTACACCTTC

size: NA
length: 12
J: TRBJ2-3
V: TRBV9
D: NA
CDR3: CASSVLTDTQYF
DNA: TGTGCCAGCAGCGTGTTAACAGATACGCAGTATTTT

size: once
length: 14
J: TRBJ1-2
V: TRBV6-2/TRBV6-3
D: TRBD1
CDR3: CASSYSDRNYGYTF
DNA: TGTGCCAGCAGTTACTCGGACAGGAACTATGGCTACACCTTC

size: NA
length: 14
J: TRBJ1-1
V: TRBV7-9
D: NA
CDR3: CASSPTGMNTEAFF
DNA: TGTGCCAGCAGCCCCACGGGGATGAACACTGAAGCTTTCTTT

size: few
length: 16
J: TRBJ2-3
V: TRBV7-3
D: NA
CDR3: CASSLTSERFTDTQYF
DNA: TGTGCCAGCAGCTTAACTTCGGAGAGATTCACAGATACGCAGTATTTT

size: few
length: 14
J: TRBJ2-7
V: TRBV11-2
D: NA
CDR3: CASEEGIVPYEQYF
DNA: TGTGCCAGCGAGGAGGGGATCGTACCCTACGAGCAGTACTTC

size: NA
length: 14
J: TRBJ2-1
V: TRBV5-4
D: NA
CDR3: CASSHSGGRDEQFF
DNA: TGTGCCAGCAGTCATAGTGGAGGGCGGGATGAGCAGTTCTTC

size: few
length: 11
J: TRBJ2-2
V: TRBV5-6
D: NA
CDR3: CASARGGELFF
DNA: TGTGCCAGCGCTCGAGGAGGGGAGCTGTTTTTT

size: NA
length: 14
J: TRBJ2-3
V: TRBV11-3
D: NA
CDR3: CASSDRLEPDTQYF
DNA: TGTGCCAGCTCAGACAGGCTAGAACCAGATACGCAGTATTTT

size: NA
length: 16
J: TRBJ2-1
V: TRBV4-2
D: TRBD2
CDR3: CASSPSSSGGVNEQFF
DNA: TGTGCCAGCAGTCCTTCCTCTAGCGGGGGGGTAAATGAGCAGTTCTTC

size: few
length: 14
J: TRBJ1-2
V: TRBV2
D: NA
CDR3: CASSEWVGAYGYTF
DNA: TGTGCCAGCAGTGAATGGGTGGGGGCCTATGGCTACACCTTC

size: NA
length: 13
J: TRBJ2-7
V: TRBV7-3
D: NA
CDR3: CASSPPDSYEQYF
DNA: TGTGCCAGCAGCCCGCCGGACTCATACGAGCAGTACTTC

size: NA
length: 13
J: TRBJ1-1
V: TRBV12-3/TRBV12-4
D: NA
CDR3: CASQGQTNTEAFF
DNA: TGTGCCTCCCAGGGACAAACGAACACTGAAGCTTTCTTT

size: few
length: 15
J: TRBJ1-2
V: TRBV4-3
D: NA
CDR3: CASSQANEGSYGYTF
DNA: TGCGCCAGCAGCCAAGCCAATGAGGGAAGCTATGGCTACACCTTC

size: once
length: 11
J: TRBJ2-2
V: TRBV2
D: NA
CDR3: CASSERGELFF
DNA: TGTGCCAGCAGTGAGCGCGGGGAGCTGTTTTTT

size: few
length: 15
J: TRBJ2-1
V: TRBV12-5
D: TRBD2
CDR3: CASGLWAGGHNEQFF
DNA: TGTGCTAGTGGTTTGTGGGCGGGGGGCCACAATGAGCAGTTCTTC

size: NA
length: 11
J: TRBJ1-2
V: TRBV30
D: NA
CDR3: CALHPLQNANF
DNA: TGTGCCCTACACCCATTACAGAACGCGAACTTC

size: NA
length: 15
J: TRBJ2-3
V: TRBV7-2
D: TRBD2
CDR3: CASSASGTNFGAQYF
DNA: TGTGCCAGCAGTGCTAGCGGGACAAACTTTGGGGCGCAGTATTTT

size: once
length: 16
J: TRBJ1-6
V: TRBV6-5
D: NA
CDR3: CASSSMAGSYNSPLHF
DNA: TGTGCCAGCAGTTCCATGGCAGGCTCCTATAATTCACCCCTCCACTTT

size: NA
length: 16
J: TRBJ1-4
V: TRBV4-2
D: TRBD1
CDR3: CASSQEGTGTGEKLFF
DNA: TGTGCCAGCAGCCAAGAGGGGACAGGGACAGGCGAAAAACTGTTTTTT

size: once
length: 14
J: TRBJ2-5
V: TRBV3-1/TRBV3-2
D: NA
CDR3: CASSQDRVQETQYF
DNA: TGTGCCAGCAGCCAAGACAGGGTTCAAGAGACCCAGTACTTC

size: NA
length: 13
J: TRBJ1-1
V: TRBV7-8
D: NA
CDR3: CASSFWGHTEAFF
DNA: TGTGCCAGCAGCTTCTGGGGGCACACTGAAGCTTTCTTT

size: NA
length: 15
J: TRBJ2-3
V: TRBV5-1
D: TRBD2
CDR3: CASSYGTSGEVTQYF
DNA: TGCGCCAGCAGCTATGGGACTAGCGGGGAGGTTACGCAGTATTTT

size: NA
length: 15
J: TRBJ1-5
V: TRBV7-2
D: NA
CDR3: CASSLTGVPHQPQHF
DNA: TGTGCCAGCAGCTTAACGGGGGTCCCCCATCAGCCCCAGCATTTT

size: NA
length: 11
J: TRBJ1-2
V: TRBV20-1
D: NA
CDR3: CSARAGLWNTF
DNA: TGCAGTGCTAGAGCAGGACTCTGGAACACCTTC